This T cell receptor (beta chain) emerged from a study of T cells after yellow fever vaccination. The J segment lost 6 bases and the V segment lost 0 bases, leaving 8 bases of the junction unmatched. The CDR3 consists of 16 residues. The germline V gene has CDR1 SGHRS and CDR2 YFSETQ. One entry per CDR3 protein, called by TCRdb with MiXCR from the 5' RACE reads. The sample lists a few hundred thousand distinct CDR3 sequences, less than 9.5% occurring once. Study observations and caveats: Only a minor proportion of clonotypes was detected across both CD4 and CD8 compartments.

A word on this clonotype: The antigen is unknown.

The V call is TRBV5-1, the J call TRBJ2-1; the match to TRBD2 covers 8 bases. This sequence was found in a man aged 18 to 30 who received the YFV17D yellow fever vaccine. The sequencing here drew on CD4+ T cells sorted from PBMCs, taken 5 days after the yellow fever booster vaccination. CDR3 in DNA: TGCGCCAGCAGCTTGGGAGGAAGCGGGGGCCTCAATGAGCAGTTCTTC. Its protein product is CASSLGGSGGLNEQFF.